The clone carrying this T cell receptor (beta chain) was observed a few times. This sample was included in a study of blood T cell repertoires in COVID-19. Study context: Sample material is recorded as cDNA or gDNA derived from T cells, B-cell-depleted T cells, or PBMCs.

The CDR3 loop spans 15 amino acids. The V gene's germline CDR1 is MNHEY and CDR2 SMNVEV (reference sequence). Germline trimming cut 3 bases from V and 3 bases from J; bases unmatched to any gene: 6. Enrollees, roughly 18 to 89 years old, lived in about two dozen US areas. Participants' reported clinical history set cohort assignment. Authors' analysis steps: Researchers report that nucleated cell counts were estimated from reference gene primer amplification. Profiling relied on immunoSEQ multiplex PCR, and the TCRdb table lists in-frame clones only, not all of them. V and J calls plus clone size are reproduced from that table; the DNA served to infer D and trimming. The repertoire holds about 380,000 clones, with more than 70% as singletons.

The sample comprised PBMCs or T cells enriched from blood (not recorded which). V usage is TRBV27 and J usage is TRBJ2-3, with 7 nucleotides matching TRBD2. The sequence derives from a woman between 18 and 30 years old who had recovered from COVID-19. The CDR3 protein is CASSFTRGGTDTQYF. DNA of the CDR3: TGTGCCAGCAGTTTCACCCGCGGGGGAACAGATACGCAGTATTTT.